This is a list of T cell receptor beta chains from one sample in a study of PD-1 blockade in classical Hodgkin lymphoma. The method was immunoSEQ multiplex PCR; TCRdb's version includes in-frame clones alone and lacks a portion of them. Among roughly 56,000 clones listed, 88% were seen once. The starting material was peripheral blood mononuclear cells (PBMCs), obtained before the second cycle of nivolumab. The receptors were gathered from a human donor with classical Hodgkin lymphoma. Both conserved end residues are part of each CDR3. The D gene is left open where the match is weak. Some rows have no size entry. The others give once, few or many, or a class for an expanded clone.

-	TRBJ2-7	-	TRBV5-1	TGCGCCAGCAGCTTATCGGCAGCCTCCCCCACGGGGGAGCAGTACTTC	CASSLSAASPTGEQYF
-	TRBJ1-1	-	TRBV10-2	TGCGCCAGCAGTGAGCAGAGGGGAGGCACTGAAGCTTTCTTT	CASSEQRGGTEAFF
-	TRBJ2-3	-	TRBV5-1	TGCGCCAGCAGCTTGGGTGTGGGTAGCACAGATACGCAGTATTTT	CASSLGVGSTDTQYF
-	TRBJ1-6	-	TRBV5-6	TGTGCCAGCAGCTTGGGGGGTAGTAATTCACCCCTCCACTTT	CASSLGGSNSPLHF
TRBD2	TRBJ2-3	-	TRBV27	TGTGCCAGCAGTTCGGGACTAGCGGCCTACACAGATACGCAGTATTTT	CASSSGLAAYTDTQYF
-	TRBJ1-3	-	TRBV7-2	TGTGCCAGCAGCAGAAACACCATATATTTT	CASSRNTIYF
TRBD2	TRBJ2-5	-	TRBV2	TGTGCCAGCAGTCGGGGTCCGAGAGCGGGGCAAGAGACCCAGTACTTC	CASSRGPRAGQETQYF
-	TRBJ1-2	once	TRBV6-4	TGTGCCAGCAGTGAATCAGGGGCGCTCGGCTACACCTTC	CASSESGALGYTF
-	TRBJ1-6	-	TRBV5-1	TGCGCCAGCAGCTTGTCCAGCCGAGTGAATTCACCCCTCCACTTT	CASSLSSRVNSPLHF
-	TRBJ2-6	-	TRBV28	TGTGCCAGCAGTTTCGGGGGTTCCCTCTCTGGGGCCAACGTCCTGACTTTC	CASSFGGSLSGANVLTF
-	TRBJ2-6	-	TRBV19	TGTGCCAGTAGTATTCGGTACAGTCAATCTGGGGCCAACGTCCTGACTTTC	CASSIRYSQSGANVLTF
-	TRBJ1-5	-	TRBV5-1	TGCGCCAGCAGCCCCTCGACAGGTTACAATCAGCCCCAGCATTTT	CASSPSTGYNQPQHF
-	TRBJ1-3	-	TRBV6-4	TGTGCCATTACATCGGCTGGAAACACCATATATTTT	CAITSAGNTIYF
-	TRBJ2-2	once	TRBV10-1	TGCGCCAGCAGTGAGTTACAGGAGACCGGGGAGCTGTTTTTT	CASSELQETGELFF
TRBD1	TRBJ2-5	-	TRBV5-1	TGCGCCAGCAGCCCGTTAAGGACAGGGGGCACCCAGTACTTC	CASSPLRTGGTQYF
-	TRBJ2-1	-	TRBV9	TGTGCCAGCAGCGAGACTCCCACCTACAATGAGCAGTTCTTC	CASSETPTYNEQFF
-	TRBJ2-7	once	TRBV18	TGTGCCAGCTCACAGTCCACAGGCCTACATCCCTACGAGCAGTACTTC	CASSQSTGLHPYEQYF
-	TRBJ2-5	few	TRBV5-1	TGCGCCAGCAGCTTCCAGGCCGGGACGTCTCAAGAGACCCAGTACTTC	CASSFQAGTSQETQYF
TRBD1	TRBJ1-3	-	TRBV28	TGTGCCAGCAGGACAGGGGGCGCCGGAAACACCATATATTTT	CASRTGGAGNTIYF
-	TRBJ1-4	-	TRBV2	TGTGCCACTGCGGGGAGGGGAAGCTTTGGAACTAATGAAAAACTGTTTTTT	CATAGRGSFGTNEKLFF
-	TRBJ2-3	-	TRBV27	TGTGCCAGCAGCCCTTTGTTCACAGATACGCAGTATTTT	CASSPLFTDTQYF
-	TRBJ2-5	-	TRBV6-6	TGTGCCAGCAGTGACCCGACAGTGCGGGAGACCCAGTACTTC	CASSDPTVRETQYF
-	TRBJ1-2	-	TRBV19	TGTGCCAGTAGTATAAGGGCTGGTCGTGGCTACACCTTC	CASSIRAGRGYTF
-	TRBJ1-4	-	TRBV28	TGTGCCAGCAGCTCGATCGGACAGTGGGGTGAAAAACTGTTTTTT	CASSSIGQWGEKLFF
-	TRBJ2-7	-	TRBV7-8	TGTGCCAGCAGCTTTTGGACCTACGAGCAGTACTTC	CASSFWTYEQYF
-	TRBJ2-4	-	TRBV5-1	TGCGCCAGCAGCGCCGGGGCACTTAACATTCAGTACTTC	CASSAGALNIQYF
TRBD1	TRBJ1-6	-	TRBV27	TGTGCCAGCAGTTTTATCCGCGGGACAGGGAATTCACCCCTCCACTTT	CASSFIRGTGNSPLHF
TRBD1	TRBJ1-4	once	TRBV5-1	TGCGCCAGCAGCTTGGCCGGGACAGGGTCTGAAAAACTGTTTTTT	CASSLAGTGSEKLFF
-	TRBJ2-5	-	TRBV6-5	TGTGCCAGCCGAATTAGCGCGGGGGAGACCCAGTACTTC	CASRISAGETQYF
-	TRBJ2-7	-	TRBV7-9	TGTGCCAGCAGGATTCACCCGGAGCAGTACTTC	CASRIHPEQYF
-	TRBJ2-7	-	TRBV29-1	TGCAGCGTTGCCCTGGGAGTAGGTGAGCAGTACTTC	CSVALGVGEQYF
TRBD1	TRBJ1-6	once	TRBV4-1	TGCGCCAGCAGCCAGGAATGGACAGGGAAAAGTTATAATTCACCCCTCCACTTT	CASSQEWTGKSYNSPLHF
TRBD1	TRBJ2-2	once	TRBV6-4	TGTGCCAGCAGCAAATGGGGGACAGGGAACACCGGGGAGCTGTTTTTT	CASSKWGTGNTGELFF
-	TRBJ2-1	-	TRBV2	TGTGCCAGCGTGGGGGAAGCAGCCTACAATGAGCAGTTCTTC	CASVGEAAYNEQFF
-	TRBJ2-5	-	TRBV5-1	TGCGCCAGCAGCGCCCAGGGTTACGGGAGAGAGACCCAGTACTTC	CASSAQGYGRETQYF
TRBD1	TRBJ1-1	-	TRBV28	TGTGCCAGCAGTTTAGCGGACAGGTACTCTGAAGCTTTCTTT	CASSLADRYSEAFF
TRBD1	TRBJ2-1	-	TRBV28	TGTGCCAGCAGTTTGGTTGGCCAGGGGGCGCGAAATGAGCAGTTCTTC	CASSLVGQGARNEQFF
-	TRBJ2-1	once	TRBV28	TGTGCCAGCTCCAAAGTTTACAATGAGCAGTTCTTC	CASSKVYNEQFF
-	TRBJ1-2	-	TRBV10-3	TGTGCCATCAGTGGCAGGGATCGTAACTATGGCTACACCTTC	CAISGRDRNYGYTF
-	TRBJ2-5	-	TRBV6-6	TGTGCCAGCAGTTACTCGTTGGGGGGCACAGAGACCCAGTACTTC	CASSYSLGGTETQYF
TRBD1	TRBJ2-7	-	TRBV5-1	TGCGCCAGCGGATGGGACAGCTACGAGCAGTACTTC	CASGWDSYEQYF
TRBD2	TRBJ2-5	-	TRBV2	TGTGCCAGCAGTGTTTCGGGGGGACTCCAAGAGACCCAGTACTTC	CASSVSGGLQETQYF
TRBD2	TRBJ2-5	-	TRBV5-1	TGCGCCAGCAGCTACCTAGCGGGGGCCTCTATAGAGACCCAGTACTTC	CASSYLAGASIETQYF
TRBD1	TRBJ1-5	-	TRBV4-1	TGCGCCAGCAGCCAAGATACGACAGGGGGCGCGTTCCCCCAGCCCCAGCATTTT	CASSQDTTGGAFPQPQHF
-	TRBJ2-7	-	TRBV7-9	TGTGCCAGCAGCATCCGCACTCACGAGCAGTACTTC	CASSIRTHEQYF
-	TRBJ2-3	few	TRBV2	TGTGCCAGCAGTGATGAGGGTAGCGAGGCGGATACGCAGTATTTT	CASSDEGSEADTQYF
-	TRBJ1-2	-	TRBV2	TGTGCCAGCAGCAGGTCTCAGGGCTACACCTTC	CASSRSQGYTF
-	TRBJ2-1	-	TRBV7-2	TGTGCCAGCAGCTTCTTGGGTTCGAGCAGCTACAATGAGCAGTTCTTC	CASSFLGSSSYNEQFF
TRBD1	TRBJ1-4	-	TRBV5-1	TGCGCCAGCAGCTTGGCCGGGGACAGAACCGAAAAACTGTTTTTT	CASSLAGDRTEKLFF
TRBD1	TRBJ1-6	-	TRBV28	TGTGCCATCAGAGGGACAGTAAATTCACCCCTCCACTTT	CAIRGTVNSPLHF
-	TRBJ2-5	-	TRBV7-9	TGTGCCAGCAGCTTAGTCACCGGGGCCGCGGAGACCCAGTACTTC	CASSLVTGAAETQYF
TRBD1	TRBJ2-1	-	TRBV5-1	TGCGCCAGCAGCTCGGGACAGGGGGCTGTTCCGTTCTTC	CASSSGQGAVPFF
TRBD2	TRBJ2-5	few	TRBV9	TGTGCCAGCAGCGTACCCAGAACAGGCGGGGGGGAGGAGACCCAGTACTTC	CASSVPRTGGGEETQYF
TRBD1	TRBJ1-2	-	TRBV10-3	TGTGCCACATCGGGACAGGGTGAGGATGGCTACACCTTC	CATSGQGEDGYTF
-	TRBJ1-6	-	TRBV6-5	TGTGCCAGCAGCCCCGCCGCTAGGACACCCCTCCACTTT	CASSPAARTPLHF
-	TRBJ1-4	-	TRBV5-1	TGCGCCAGCAGCTTTGTCGGGCCCACTAATGAAAAACTGTTTTTT	CASSFVGPTNEKLFF
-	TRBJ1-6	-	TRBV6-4	TGTGCCAGCAGTGACTCCGTCAGGGGTAATTCACCCCTCCACTTT	CASSDSVRGNSPLHF
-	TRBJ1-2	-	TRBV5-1	TGCGCCAGCAGCTTGGCTCTGGGGGATAATGGCTACACCTTC	CASSLALGDNGYTF